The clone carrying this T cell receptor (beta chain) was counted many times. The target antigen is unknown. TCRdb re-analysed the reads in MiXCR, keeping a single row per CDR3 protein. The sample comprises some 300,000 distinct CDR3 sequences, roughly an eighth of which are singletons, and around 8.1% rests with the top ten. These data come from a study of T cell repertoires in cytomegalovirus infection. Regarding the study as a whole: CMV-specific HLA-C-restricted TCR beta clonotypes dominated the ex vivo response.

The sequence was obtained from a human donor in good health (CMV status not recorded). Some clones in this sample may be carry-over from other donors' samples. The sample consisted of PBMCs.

CDR3 nucleotide sequence: TGTGCCAGTAATCCGGACCCGAACACTGAAGCTTTCTTT. Protein sequence: CASNPDPNTEAFF. The rearrangement joins TRBV19 to TRBJ1-1; D gene unclear. The germline CDR1 and CDR2 sequences are LNHDA and SQIVND (reference sequence). Trimming removed 7 bases from V and 1 base from J, with 10 bases in between. This CDR3 has 13 amino acids.